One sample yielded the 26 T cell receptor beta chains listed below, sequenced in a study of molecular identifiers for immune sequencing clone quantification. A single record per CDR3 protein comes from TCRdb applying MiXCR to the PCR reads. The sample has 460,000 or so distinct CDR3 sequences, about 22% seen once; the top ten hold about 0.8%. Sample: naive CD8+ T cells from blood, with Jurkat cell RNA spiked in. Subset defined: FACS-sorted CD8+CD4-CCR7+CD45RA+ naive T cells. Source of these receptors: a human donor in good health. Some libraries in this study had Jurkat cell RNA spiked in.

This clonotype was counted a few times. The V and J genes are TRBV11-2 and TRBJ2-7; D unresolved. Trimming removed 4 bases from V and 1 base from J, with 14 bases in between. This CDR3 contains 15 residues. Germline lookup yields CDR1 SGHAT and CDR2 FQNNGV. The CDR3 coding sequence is TGTGCCAGCAGCTCCCATGTTGGACCTTCCTACGAGCAGTACTTC. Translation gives CASSSHVGPSYEQYF.

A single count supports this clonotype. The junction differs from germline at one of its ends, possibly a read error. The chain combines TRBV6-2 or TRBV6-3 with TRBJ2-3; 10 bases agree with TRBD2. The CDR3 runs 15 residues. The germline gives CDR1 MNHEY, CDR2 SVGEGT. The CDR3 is CANSLLAGVTDTQYF. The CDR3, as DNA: TGTGCCAACAGTCTTCTAGCGGGGGTGACAGATACGCAGTATTTT.

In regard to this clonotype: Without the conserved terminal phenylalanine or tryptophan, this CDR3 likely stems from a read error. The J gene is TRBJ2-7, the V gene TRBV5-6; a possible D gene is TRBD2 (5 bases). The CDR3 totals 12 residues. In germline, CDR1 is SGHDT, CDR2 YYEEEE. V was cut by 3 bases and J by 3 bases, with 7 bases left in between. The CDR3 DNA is TGTGCCAGCAGCTCAGGAGGCTACGAGCAGTACTCC. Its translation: CASSSGGYEQYS.

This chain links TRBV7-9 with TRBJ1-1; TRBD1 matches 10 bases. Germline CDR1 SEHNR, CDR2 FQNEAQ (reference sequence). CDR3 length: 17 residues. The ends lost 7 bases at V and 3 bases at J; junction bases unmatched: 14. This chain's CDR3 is CASKLPPGQGSDTEAFF. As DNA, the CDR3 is TGTGCCAGCAAACTCCCTCCGGGACAGGGGTCCGACACTGAAGCTTTCTTT.

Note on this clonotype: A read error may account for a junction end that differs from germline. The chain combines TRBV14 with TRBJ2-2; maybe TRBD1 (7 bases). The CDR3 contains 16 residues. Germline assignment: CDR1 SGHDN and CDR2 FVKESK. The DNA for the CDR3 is TGTACCAGCAGCCCCCCCAGGGGGGCAAGGTCAGGGGAGCTGTTTTTT. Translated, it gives CTSSPPRGARSGELFF.

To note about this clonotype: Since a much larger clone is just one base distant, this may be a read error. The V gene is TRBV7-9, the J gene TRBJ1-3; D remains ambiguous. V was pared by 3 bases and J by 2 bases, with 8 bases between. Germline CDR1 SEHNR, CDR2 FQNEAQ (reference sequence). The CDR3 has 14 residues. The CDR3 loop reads CASSFQVPGNTIYF. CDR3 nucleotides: TGTGCCAGCAGCTTTCAGGTCCCTGGAAACACCATATATTTT.

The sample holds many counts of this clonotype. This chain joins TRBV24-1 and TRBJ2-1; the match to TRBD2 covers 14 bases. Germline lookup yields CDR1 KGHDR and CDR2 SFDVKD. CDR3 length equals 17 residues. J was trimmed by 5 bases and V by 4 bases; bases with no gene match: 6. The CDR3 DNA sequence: TGTGCCACCAGTGACCGGGGGACTAGCGGGGGCCACAATGAGCAGTTCTTC. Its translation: CATSDRGTSGGHNEQFF.

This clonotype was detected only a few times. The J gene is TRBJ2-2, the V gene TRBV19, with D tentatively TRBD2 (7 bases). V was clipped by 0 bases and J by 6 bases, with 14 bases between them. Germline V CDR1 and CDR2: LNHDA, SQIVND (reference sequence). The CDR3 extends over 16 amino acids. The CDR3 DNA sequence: TGTGCCAGTAGTATAGATGCAGGGGCGGGAGCCGGGGAGCTGTTTTTT. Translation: CASSIDAGAGAGELFF.

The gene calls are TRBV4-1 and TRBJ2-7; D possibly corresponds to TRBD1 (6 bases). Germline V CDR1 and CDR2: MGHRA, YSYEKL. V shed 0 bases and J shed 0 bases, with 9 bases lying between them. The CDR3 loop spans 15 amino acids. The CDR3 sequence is CASSQEWTDSYEQYF. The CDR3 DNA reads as TGCGCCAGCAGCCAAGAATGGACAGACTCCTACGAGCAGTACTTC.

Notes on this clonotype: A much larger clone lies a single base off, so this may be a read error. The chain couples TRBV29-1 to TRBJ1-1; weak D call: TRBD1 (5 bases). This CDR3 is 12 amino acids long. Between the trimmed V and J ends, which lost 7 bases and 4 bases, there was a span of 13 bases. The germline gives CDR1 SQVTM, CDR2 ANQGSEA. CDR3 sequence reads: CSADGGFTEAFF. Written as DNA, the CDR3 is TGCAGCGCTGACGGGGGTTTCACTGAAGCTTTCTTT. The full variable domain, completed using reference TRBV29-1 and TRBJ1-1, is SAVISQKPSRDICQRGTSLTIQCQVDSQVTMMFWYRQQPGQSLTLIATANQGSEATYESGFVIDKFPISRPNLTFSTLTVSNMSPEDSSIYLCSADGGFTEAFFGQGTRLTVV.

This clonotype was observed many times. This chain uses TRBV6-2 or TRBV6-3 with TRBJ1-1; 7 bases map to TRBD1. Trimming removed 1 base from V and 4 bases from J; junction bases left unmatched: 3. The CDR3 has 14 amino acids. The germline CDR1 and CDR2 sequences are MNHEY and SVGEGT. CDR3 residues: CASSYFQGVTEAFF. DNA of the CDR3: TGTGCCAGCAGTTACTTTCAGGGGGTCACTGAAGCTTTCTTT.

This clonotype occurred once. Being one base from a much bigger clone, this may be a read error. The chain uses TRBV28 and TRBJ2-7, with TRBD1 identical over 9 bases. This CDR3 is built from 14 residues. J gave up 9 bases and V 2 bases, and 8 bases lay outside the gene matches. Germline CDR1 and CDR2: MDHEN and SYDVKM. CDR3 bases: TGTGCCAGCAGTTTACGGACAGGGGTGAGCGGGCAGTACTTC. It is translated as CASSLRTGVSGQYF.

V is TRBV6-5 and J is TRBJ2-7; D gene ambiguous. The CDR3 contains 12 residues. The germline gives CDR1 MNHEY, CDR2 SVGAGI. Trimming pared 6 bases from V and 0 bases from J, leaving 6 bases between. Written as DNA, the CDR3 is TGTGCCAGCAGCGAAAACTCCTACGAGCAGTACTTC. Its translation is CASSENSYEQYF.

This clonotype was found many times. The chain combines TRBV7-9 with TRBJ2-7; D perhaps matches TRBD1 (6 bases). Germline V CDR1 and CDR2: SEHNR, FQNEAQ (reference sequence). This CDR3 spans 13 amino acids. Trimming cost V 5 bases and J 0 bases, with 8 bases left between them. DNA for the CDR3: TGTGCCAGCAGCACGGACAGCTCCTACGAGCAGTACTTC. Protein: CASSTDSSYEQYF.

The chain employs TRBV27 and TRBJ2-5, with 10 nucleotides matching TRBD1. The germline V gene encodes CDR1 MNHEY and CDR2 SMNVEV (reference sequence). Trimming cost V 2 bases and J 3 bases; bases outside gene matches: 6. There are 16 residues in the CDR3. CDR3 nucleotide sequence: TGTGCCAGCAGTTTAATGGGGACAGGGGTAGAAGAGACCCAGTACTTC. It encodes CASSLMGTGVEETQYF.

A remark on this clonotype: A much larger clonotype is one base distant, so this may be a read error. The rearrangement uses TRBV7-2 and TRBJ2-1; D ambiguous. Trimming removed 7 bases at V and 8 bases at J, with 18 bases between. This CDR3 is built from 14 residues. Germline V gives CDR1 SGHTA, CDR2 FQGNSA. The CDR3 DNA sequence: TGTGCCAGCACCCCCGGATTGGCCTTAGATGAGCAGTTCTTC. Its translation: CASTPGLALDEQFF.

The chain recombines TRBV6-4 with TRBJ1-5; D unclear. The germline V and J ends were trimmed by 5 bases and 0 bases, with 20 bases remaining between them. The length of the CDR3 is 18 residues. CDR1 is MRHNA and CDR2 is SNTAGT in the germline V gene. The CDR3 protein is CASSTDRVTGYSNQPQHF. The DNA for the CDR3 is TGTGCCAGCAGTACCGACCGGGTGACGGGCTATAGCAATCAGCCCCAGCATTTT.

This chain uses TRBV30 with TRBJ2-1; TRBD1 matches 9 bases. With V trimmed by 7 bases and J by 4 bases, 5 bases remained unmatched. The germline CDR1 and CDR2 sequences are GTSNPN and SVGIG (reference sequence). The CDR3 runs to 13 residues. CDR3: CALRDRDYNEQFF. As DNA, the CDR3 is TGTGCCTTACGGGACAGGGATTACAATGAGCAGTTCTTC.

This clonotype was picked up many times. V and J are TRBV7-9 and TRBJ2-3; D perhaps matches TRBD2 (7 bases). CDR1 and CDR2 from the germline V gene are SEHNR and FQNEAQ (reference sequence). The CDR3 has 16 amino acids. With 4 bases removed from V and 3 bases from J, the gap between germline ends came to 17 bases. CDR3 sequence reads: CASSSPPGGRTDTQYF. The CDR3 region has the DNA TGTGCCAGCAGCTCACCCCCGGGGGGCAGGACAGATACGCAGTATTTT.

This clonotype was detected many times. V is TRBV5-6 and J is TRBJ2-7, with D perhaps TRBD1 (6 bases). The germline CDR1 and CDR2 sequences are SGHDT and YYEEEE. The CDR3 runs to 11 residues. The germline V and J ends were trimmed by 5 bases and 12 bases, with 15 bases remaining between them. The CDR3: CASSYRDRLYF. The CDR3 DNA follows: TGTGCCAGCAGTTACAGGGATCGATTGTACTTC.

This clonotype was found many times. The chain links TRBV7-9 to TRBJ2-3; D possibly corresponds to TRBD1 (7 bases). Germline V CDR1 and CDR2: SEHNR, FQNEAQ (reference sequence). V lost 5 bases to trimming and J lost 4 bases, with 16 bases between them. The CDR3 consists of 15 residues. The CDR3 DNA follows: TGTGCCAGCAGCGTAGACAGGGAGGCGGCAGATACGCAGTATTTT. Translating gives CASSVDREAADTQYF.

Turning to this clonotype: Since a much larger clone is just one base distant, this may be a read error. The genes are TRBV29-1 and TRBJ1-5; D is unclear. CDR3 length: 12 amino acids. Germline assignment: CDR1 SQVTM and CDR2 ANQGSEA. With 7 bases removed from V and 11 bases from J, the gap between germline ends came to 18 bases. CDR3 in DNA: TGCAGCGCTTACCTTCCCTCTGGGGCCCAGCATTTT. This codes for CSAYLPSGAQHF.

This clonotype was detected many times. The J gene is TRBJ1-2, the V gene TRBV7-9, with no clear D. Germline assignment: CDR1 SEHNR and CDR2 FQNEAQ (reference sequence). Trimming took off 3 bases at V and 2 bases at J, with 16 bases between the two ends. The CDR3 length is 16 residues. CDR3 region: CASSFPAPTRNYGYTF. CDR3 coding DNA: TGTGCCAGCAGCTTCCCGGCGCCGACACGAAACTATGGCTACACCTTC.

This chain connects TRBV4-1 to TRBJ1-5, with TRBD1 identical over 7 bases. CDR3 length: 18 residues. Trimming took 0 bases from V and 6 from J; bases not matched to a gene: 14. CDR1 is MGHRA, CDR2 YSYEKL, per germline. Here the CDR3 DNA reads TGCGCCAGCAGCCAAGACTATCAAAGACAGGGCGGAGGTCAGCCCCAGCATTTT. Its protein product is CASSQDYQRQGGGQPQHF.

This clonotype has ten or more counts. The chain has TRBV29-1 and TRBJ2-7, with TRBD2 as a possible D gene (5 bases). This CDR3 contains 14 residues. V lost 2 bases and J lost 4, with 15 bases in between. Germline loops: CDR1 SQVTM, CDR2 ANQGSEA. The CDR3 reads CSVEHGKGTYEQYF. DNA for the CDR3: TGCAGCGTTGAACACGGGAAGGGCACGTACGAGCAGTACTTC.

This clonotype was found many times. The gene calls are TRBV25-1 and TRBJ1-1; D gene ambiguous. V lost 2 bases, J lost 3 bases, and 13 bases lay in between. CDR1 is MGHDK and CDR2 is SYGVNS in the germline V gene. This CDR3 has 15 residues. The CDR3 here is CASSESGGPHTEAFF. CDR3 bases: TGTGCCAGCAGTGAAAGTGGAGGGCCCCACACTGAAGCTTTCTTT.